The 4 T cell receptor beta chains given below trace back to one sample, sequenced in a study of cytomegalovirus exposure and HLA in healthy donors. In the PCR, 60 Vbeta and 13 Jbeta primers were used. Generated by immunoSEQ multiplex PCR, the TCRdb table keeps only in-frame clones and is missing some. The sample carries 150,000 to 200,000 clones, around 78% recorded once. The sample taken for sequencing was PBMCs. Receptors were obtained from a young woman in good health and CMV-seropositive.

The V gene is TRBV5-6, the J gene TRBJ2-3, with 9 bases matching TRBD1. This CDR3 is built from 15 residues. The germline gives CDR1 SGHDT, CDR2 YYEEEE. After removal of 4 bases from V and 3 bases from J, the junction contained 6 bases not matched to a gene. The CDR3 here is CASSPPGQGTDTQYF. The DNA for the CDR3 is TGTGCCAGCAGCCCTCCGGGACAGGGTACAGATACGCAGTATTTT.

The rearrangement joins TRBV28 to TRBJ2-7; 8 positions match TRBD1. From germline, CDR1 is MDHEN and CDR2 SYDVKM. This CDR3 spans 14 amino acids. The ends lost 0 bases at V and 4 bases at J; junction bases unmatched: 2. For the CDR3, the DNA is TGTGCCAGCAGTTTATGGGACAGGGAATACGAGCAGTACTTC. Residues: CASSLWDREYEQYF.

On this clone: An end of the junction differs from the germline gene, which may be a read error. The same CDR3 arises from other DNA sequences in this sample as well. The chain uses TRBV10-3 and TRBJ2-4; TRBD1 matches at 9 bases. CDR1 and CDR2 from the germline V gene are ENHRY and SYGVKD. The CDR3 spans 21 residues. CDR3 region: CAISDGGQGRLGGVAKNIQYF. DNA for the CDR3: TGTGCCATCAGTGATGGGGGACAGGGACGCCTCGGAGGGGTAGCCAAAAACATTCAATACTTC.

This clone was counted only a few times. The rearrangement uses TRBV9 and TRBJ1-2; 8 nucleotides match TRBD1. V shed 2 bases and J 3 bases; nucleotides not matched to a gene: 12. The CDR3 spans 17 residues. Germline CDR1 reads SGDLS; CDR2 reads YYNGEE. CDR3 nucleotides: TGTGCCAGCAGCGTCGGGGACAGGACCTACTCAGACTATGGCTACACCTTC. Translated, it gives CASSVGDRTYSDYGYTF.